The 11 T cell receptor beta chains given below trace back to one sample, sequenced in a study of cytomegalovirus exposure and HLA in healthy donors. Produced via immunoSEQ multiplex PCR; TCRdb's table is partial and in-frame only. The profile shows 110,000 or so clones, around 95% of them singletons. Sequenced sample: PBMCs. The receptor set was obtained from a woman aged 18-30 years in good health and CMV-seronegative.

This chain links TRBV29-1 with TRBJ2-1; 9 positions match TRBD1. This CDR3 is 15 amino acids long. Germline assignment: CDR1 SQVTM and CDR2 ANQGSEA. V gave up 4 bases and J gave up 2 bases; unmatched junction bases: 6. The CDR3 protein is CSVGGGQGAYNEQFF. The CDR3 coding sequence is TGCAGCGTTGGGGGGGGACAGGGCGCCTACAATGAGCAGTTCTTC.

This chain uses TRBV11-2 with TRBJ1-4, with 7 positions matching TRBD1. The CDR3 sequence is 15 residues long. After removal of 6 bases from V and 3 bases from J, the junction contained 7 bases not matched to a gene. CDR1 is SGHAT and CDR2 is FQNNGV in the germline V gene. CDR3 DNA sequence: TGTGCCAGCAGTGGAGCCGGGACAGCTAATGAAAAACTGTTTTTT. This encodes CASSGAGTANEKLFF.

The rearrangement uses TRBV30 and TRBJ2-1; possibly TRBD1 for D (5 bases). The CDR3 is made up of 15 amino acids. CDR1 GTSNPN and CDR2 SVGIG come from the germline V gene (reference sequence). V was trimmed by 0 bases and J by 5 bases, leaving 14 bases between them. The CDR3 coding sequence is TGTGCCTGGAGTGTTTTCAGGGCTGATCACAATGAGCAGTTCTTC. Amino acid sequence: CAWSVFRADHNEQFF. Using reference TRBV30 and TRBJ2-1 for the parts outside the CDR3, the full variable domain is SQTIHQWPATLVQPVGSPLSLECTVEGTSNPNLYWYRQAAGRGLQLLFYSVGIGQISSEVPQNLSASRPQDRQFILSSKKLLLSDSGFYLCAWSVFRADHNEQFFGPGTRLTVL.

The chain carries TRBV28 and TRBJ2-1; D may be TRBD2 (7 bases). The CDR3 covers 19 residues. Looked up from germline, CDR1 is MDHEN and CDR2 is SYDVKM. Trimming stripped 2 bases from V and 8 bases from J, with 28 bases between. CDR3 sequence (DNA): TGTGCCAGCAGTTTAGAAAGGGGGGGGGACCCAATCTTTACTCATGAGCAGTTCTTC. Protein product: CASSLERGGDPIFTHEQFF.

J is TRBJ2-1 and V is TRBV27, with D possibly TRBD1 on 5 matching bases. CDR1 and CDR2 from the germline V gene are MNHEY and SMNVEV (reference sequence). CDR3 length: 11 amino acids. V was clipped by 4 bases and J by 12 bases, with 10 bases between them. The CDR3 nucleotides are TGTGCCAGCAGTTCCCTCACAGGGCAGTTCTTC. Translating gives CASSSLTGQFF.

This clone came up once. V and J are TRBV5-6 and TRBJ2-6, with 10 bases aligning to TRBD1. The CDR3 contains 17 residues. Germline V CDR1 and CDR2: SGHDT, YYEEEE. Trimming removed 6 bases from V and 0 bases from J; junction bases left unmatched: 6. CDR3 protein: CASNRGQGISGANVLTF. The CDR3 nucleotides read TGTGCCAGCAACCGGGGACAGGGGATCTCTGGGGCCAACGTCCTGACTTTC. The whole variable domain, remainder taken from reference TRBV5-6 and TRBJ2-6, is DAGVTQSPTHLIKTRGQQVTLRCSPKSGHDTVSWYQQALGQGPQFIFQYYEEEERQRGNFPDRFSGHQFPNYSSELNVNALLLGDSALYLCASNRGQGISGANVLTFGAGSRLTVL.

The chain links TRBV7-2 to TRBJ2-1, with unresolved D. Germline values: CDR1 SGHTA, CDR2 FQGNSA. The CDR3 is made up of 17 amino acids. With 2 bases removed from V and 10 bases from J, the gap between germline ends came to 24 bases. CDR3 nucleotides: TGTGCCAGCAGCTTACCCCCAGGCCTACGAAAACGCAGCGAGCAGTTCTTC. Amino acids: CASSLPPGLRKRSEQFF.

V is TRBV6-6 and J is TRBJ1-5, with D perhaps TRBD1 (6 bases). The CDR3 consists of 14 residues. V was shortened by 6 bases and J by 3 bases, with 12 bases between the two germline ends. The germline gives CDR1 MNHNY, CDR2 SVGAGI (reference sequence). The DNA of the CDR3 is TGTGCCAGCAGAGAGCGGACAGACAATCAGCCCCAGCATTTT. Its translation: CASRERTDNQPQHF.

The chain links TRBV28 to TRBJ1-2; the match to TRBD1 covers 10 bases. The junction had 6 bases not matched to a gene; V was cut back by 4 bases and J by 4 bases. Germline V CDR1 and CDR2: MDHEN, SYDVKM. The CDR3 is 15 residues long. CDR3 loop: CASSSPGQGTYGYTF. The CDR3, as DNA: TGTGCCAGCAGTTCCCCGGGACAGGGGACCTATGGCTACACCTTC.

This clone was detected only once. V gene TRBV5-5 combines with J gene TRBJ2-7; tentative D call: TRBD1 (6 bases). The CDR3 is 14 residues long. Germline CDR1 SGHKS, CDR2 YYEKEE (reference sequence). The V and J ends lost 4 bases and 4 bases respectively, with 15 bases between them. The CDR3 DNA follows: TGTGCCAGCAGCCTCACAGGGTCGAGGTACGAGCAGTACTTC. Amino acid sequence: CASSLTGSRYEQYF.

This clone turned up a few times. J is TRBJ2-7 and V is TRBV2; D is undetermined. Germline V gives CDR1 SNHLY, CDR2 FYNNEI. CDR3 length: 13 amino acids. V was shortened by 6 bases and J by 4 bases, with 13 bases between the two germline ends. The CDR3 nucleotides are TGTGCCAGCAGACAGTCGAGTTCGTACGAGCAGTACTTC. Its translation: CASRQSSSYEQYF.